The T cell receptor beta chain described here comes from a study of response to subunit inactivated influenza vaccine. MiXCR was run by TCRdb on the RT-PCR reads, yielding one entry per CDR3 protein. The sample lists about 780,000 distinct CDR3 sequences, roughly 20% seen once, with approximately 11% in the top ten. Study results and limitations: Every seasonal influenza vaccination brings in few new T cells, the authors suggested.

This clonotype came up many times. The antigen is not known. CDR1 is MNHEY and CDR2 is SVGAGI in the germline V gene. The CDR3 is 12 residues long. V gave up 6 bases and J gave up 4 bases; unmatched junction bases: 0. V gene TRBV6-5 combines with J gene TRBJ2-7; 10 bases are a match to TRBD1. The receptor comes from a man over 45 who received an inactivated influenza vaccine. Sequenced material: PBMCs from blood, taken around 5 days after vaccination. CDR3 nucleotides: TGTGCCAGCAGGGGACAGGGGTACGAGCAGTACTTC. This gives the protein CASRGQGYEQYF.